This TCR beta chain comes out of a study of T cell responses to AZD1222 COVID-19 vaccine. Whole-study results and caveats: Donors, mostly white British, included more females; clonal diversity was possibly underestimated.

Trimming pared 6 bases from V and 8 bases from J, leaving 7 bases between. CDR3 length equals 11 residues. As for this clone: Its antigen is not identified.

Profiled with immunoSEQ multiplex PCR; TCRdb holds only in-frame clones, not every one. The sample includes over 150,000 clones, about 85% seen only once; the top ten take 3% to 3.5%. The sequence derives from an adult in good health. This rearrangement joins TRBV12-3 or TRBV12-4 to TRBJ2-2, with unresolved D. Here the sequenced sample was peripheral blood, taken on day 0 of AZD1222 vaccination. The CDR3 loop is CASSRLGELFF. CDR3 coding DNA: TGTGCCAGCAGCCGTTTAGGGGAGCTGTTTTTT.